Presented here are 16 T cell receptor beta chains from one specimen sequenced in a study of T cells expressing NK-cell markers. TCRdb re-analyzed the 5' RACE reads; it lists each CDR3 protein once, without DNA. The data include about 15,000 distinct CDR3 sequences; the top ten clones carry 50% to 60%. The sample was blood T cells: a sorted CD56 or NKG2C T cell subset, CD4+ or CD8+ T cells, or bulk PBMC T cells (not recorded which). The source of these receptors is a man between 18 and 69 years old in good health.

The chain joins TRBV5-1 to TRBJ2-7. CDR3 length: 16 amino acids. CDR1 and CDR2 from the germline V gene are SGHRS and YFSETQ. The CDR3 is CASSPGQGETSYEQYF.

The V call is TRBV5-1, the J call TRBJ2-7; checking the TCRdb D call of TRBD1 is not possible without DNA. Germline CDR1 SGHRS, CDR2 YFSETQ. This CDR3 has 13 residues. CDR3 in amino acids: CASRGGQPYEQYF.

The chain couples TRBV19 to TRBJ2-3; TCRdb gives TRBD1 as the D gene, but with no DNA this cannot be confirmed. The CDR3 length is 14 residues. Looked up from germline, CDR1 is LNHDA and CDR2 is SQIVND (reference sequence). CDR3 sequence: CASSSPGFTDTQYF.

The rearrangement uses TRBV12-3 or TRBV12-4 and TRBJ2-1; checking the TCRdb D call of TRBD2 is not possible without DNA. The CDR3 spans 13 residues. CDR3 amino acids: CASSRRATNEQFF.

The V call is TRBV7-2, the J call TRBJ1-3; TCRdb's D gene call, TRBD1, goes unchecked for lack of DNA. Germline assignment: CDR1 SGHTA and CDR2 FQGNSA. The CDR3 consists of 14 residues. CDR3 region: CASTGTGTGNTIYF.

The CDR3 sequence: CASTTPRQPDTQYF. The rearrangement joins TRBV5-1 to TRBJ2-3; TCRdb lists TRBD2, though no DNA is available to test this call. The CDR3 runs to 14 residues. Per the germline V gene, CDR1 is SGHRS and CDR2 is YFSETQ.

This chain joins TRBV27 and TRBJ1-6; TCRdb's assignment of TRBD1 cannot be checked, as there is no DNA. Germline-derived CDR1 and CDR2 are MNHEY and SMNVEV (reference sequence). The CDR3 is made up of 14 amino acids. The CDR3 loop is CASSRQAYNSPLHF.

V gene TRBV12-3 or TRBV12-4 combines with J gene TRBJ1-2. CDR3 size: 14 residues. CDR3 residues: CASSFSGFGYGYTF.

The chain is built from TRBV12-3 or TRBV12-4 and TRBJ2-2; there is no DNA to check the TCRdb D call of TRBD1. The CDR3 has 14 residues. This CDR3 reads CASSLPGSTGELFF.

This sequence joins TRBV29-1 and TRBJ2-2. The CDR3 length is 13 residues. Germline-derived CDR1 and CDR2 are SQVTM and ANQGSEA. The CDR3 reads CSVGSGDTGELFF.

V and J are TRBV7-7 and TRBJ2-7. CDR1 and CDR2 from the germline V gene are SSHAT and FNYEAQ (reference sequence). This CDR3 region has 15 residues. This CDR3 is CASSVISISLREQYF.

V is TRBV4-1 and J is TRBJ1-1; absent DNA, TCRdb's TRBD1 call cannot be checked. Germline CDR1 MGHRA, CDR2 YSYEKL. The CDR3 is 16 residues long. The CDR3 loop reads CASSQEWTHRGDEAFF.

J is TRBJ2-6 and V is TRBV12-3 or TRBV12-4; as DNA is missing, the TRBD2 call by TCRdb cannot be tested. The CDR3 runs to 15 residues. The CDR3 loop reads CASSRRGAGANVLTF.

V and J are TRBV5-1 and TRBJ2-2; with no DNA, the TCRdb D assignment of TRBD2 cannot be verified. This CDR3 is built from 15 residues. The germline V gene has CDR1 SGHRS and CDR2 YFSETQ. CDR3 residues: CASSFGGSNTGELFF.

The chain employs TRBV20-1 and TRBJ2-3; TCRdb lists TRBD2, though no DNA is available to test this call. The CDR3 extends over 14 amino acids. Per the germline V gene, CDR1 is DFQATT and CDR2 is SNEGSKA (reference sequence). The CDR3 region is CSARDLERGYTQYF.

The chain uses TRBV7-9 and TRBJ1-1. Germline V lookup: CDR1 SEHNR, CDR2 FQNEAQ (reference sequence). The CDR3 length is 13 residues. CDR3 sequence: CASSSTMNTEAFF.